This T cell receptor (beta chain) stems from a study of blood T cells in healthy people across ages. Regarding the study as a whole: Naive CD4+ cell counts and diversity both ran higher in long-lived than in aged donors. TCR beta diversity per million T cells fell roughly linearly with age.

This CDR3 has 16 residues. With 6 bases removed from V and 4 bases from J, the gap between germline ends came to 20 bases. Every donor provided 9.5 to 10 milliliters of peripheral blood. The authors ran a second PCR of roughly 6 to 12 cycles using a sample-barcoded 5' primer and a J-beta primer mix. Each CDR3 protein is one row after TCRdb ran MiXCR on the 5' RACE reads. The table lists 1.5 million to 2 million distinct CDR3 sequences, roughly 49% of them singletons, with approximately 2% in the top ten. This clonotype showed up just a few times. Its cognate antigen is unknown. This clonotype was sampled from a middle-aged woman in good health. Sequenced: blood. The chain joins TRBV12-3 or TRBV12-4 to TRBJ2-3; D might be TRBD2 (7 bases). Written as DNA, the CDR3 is TGTGCCAGCAGCAATTTCGCGGGGGCCCCTCCAGATACGCAGTATTTT. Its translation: CASSNFAGAPPDTQYF.